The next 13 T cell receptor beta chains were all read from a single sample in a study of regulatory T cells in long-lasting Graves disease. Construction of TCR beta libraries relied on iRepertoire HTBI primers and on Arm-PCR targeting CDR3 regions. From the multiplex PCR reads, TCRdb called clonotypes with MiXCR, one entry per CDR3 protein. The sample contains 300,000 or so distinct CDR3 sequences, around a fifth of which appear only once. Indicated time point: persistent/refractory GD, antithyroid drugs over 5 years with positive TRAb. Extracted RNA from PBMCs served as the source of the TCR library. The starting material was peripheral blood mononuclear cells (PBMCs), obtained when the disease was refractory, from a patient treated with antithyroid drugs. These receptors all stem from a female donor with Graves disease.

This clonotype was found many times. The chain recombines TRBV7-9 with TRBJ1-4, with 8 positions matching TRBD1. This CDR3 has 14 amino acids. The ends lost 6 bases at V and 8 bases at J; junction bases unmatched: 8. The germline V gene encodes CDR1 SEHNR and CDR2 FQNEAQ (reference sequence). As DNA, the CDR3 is TGTGCCAGCAGTTCCTCAGGGGGCAGCGAAAAACTGTTTTTT. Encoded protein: CASSSSGGSEKLFF.

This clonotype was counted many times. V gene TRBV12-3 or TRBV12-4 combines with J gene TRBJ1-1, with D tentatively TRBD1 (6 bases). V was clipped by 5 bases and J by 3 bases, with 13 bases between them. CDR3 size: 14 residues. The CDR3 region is CASSRTVLDTEAFF. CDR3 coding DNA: TGTGCCAGCAGTCGGACAGTCCTGGACACTGAAGCTTTCTTT.

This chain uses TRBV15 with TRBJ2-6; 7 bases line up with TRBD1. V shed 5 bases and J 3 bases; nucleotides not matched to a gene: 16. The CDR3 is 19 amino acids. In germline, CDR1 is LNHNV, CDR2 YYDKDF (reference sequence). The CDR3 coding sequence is TGTGCCACCAGCCCTCGTTCTCACAGGGGCTTGGGTGGGGCCAACGTCCTGACTTTC. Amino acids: CATSPRSHRGLGGANVLTF.

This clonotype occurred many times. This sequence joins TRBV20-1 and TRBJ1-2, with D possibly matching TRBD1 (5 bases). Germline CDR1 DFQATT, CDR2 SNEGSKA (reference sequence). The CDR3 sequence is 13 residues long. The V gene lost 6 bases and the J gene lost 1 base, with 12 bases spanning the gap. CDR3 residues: CSALKGYNYGYTF. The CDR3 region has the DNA TGCAGTGCCCTGAAGGGGTATAACTATGGCTACACCTTC.

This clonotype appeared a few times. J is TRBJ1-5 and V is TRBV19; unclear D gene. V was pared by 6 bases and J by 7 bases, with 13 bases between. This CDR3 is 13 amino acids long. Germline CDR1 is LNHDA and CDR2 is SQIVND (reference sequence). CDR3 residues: CASSFSGRQPQHF. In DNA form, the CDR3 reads TGTGCCAGTAGCTTTTCCGGACGGCAGCCCCAGCATTTT.

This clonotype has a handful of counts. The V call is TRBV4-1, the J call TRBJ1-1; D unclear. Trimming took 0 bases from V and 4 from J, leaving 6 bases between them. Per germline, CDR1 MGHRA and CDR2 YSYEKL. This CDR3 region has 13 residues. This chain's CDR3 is CASSQDRITEAFF. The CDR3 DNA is TGCGCCAGCAGCCAAGATCGGATCACTGAAGCTTTCTTT.

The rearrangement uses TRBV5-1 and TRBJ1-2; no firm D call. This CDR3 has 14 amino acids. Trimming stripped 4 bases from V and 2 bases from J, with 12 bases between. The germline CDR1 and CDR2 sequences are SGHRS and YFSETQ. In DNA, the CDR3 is TGCGCCAGCAGCCTCGACGGGTTGAACTATGGCTACACCTTC. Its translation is CASSLDGLNYGYTF.

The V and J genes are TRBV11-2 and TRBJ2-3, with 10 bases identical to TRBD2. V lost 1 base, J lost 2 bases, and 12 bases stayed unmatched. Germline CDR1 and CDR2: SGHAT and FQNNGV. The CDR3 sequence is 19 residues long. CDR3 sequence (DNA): TGTGCCAGCAGCTTAGGTCGCAGCGGGAGGGCCAGGTACACAGATACGCAGTATTTT. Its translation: CASSLGRSGRARYTDTQYF.

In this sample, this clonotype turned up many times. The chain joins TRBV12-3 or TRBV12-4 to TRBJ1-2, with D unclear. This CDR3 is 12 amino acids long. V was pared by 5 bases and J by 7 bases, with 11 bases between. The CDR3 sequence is CASSPLLSGYTF. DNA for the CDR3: TGTGCCAGCAGTCCCCTTCTGTCTGGCTACACCTTC.

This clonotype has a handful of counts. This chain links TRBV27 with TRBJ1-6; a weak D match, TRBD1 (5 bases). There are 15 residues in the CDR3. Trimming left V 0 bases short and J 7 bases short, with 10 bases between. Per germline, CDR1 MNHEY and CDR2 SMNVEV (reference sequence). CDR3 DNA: TGTGCCAGCAGTTTATCGGGGCAGTTGAATTCACCCCTCCACTTT. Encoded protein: CASSLSGQLNSPLHF.

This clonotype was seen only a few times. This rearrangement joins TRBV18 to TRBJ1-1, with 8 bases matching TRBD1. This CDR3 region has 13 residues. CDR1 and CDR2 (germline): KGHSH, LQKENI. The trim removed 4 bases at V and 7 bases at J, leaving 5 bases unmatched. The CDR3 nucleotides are TGTGCCAGCTCACACACAGACAGGGGTGAAGCTTTCTTT. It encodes CASSHTDRGEAFF.

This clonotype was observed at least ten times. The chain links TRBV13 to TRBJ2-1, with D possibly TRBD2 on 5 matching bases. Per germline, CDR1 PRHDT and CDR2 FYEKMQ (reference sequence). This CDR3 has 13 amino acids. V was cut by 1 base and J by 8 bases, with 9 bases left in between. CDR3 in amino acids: CASSLASRDEQFF. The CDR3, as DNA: TGTGCCAGCAGCTTAGCGTCGAGGGATGAGCAGTTCTTC.

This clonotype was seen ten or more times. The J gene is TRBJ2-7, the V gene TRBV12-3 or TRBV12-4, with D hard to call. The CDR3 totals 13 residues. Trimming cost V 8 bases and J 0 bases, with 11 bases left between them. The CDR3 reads CASGLTDSYEQYF. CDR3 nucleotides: TGTGCCAGCGGATTGACCGACTCCTACGAGCAGTACTTC.